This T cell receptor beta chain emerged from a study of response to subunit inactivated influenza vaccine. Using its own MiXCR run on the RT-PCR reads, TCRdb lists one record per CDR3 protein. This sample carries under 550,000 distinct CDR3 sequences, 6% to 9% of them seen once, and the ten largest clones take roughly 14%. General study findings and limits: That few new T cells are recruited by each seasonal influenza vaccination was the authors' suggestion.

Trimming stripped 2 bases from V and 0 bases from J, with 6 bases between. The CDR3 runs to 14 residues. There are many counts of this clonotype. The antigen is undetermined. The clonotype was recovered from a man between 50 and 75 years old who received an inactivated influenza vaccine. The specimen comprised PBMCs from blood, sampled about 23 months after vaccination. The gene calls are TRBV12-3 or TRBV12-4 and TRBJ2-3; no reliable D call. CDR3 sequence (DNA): TGTGCCAGCAGTTTATGGACGAGCACAGATACGCAGTATTTT. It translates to CASSLWTSTDTQYF.